Below are 13 T cell receptor beta chains sequenced from a single sample in a study of spatial heterogeneity in lung cancer. Study-wide findings and caveats: Higher tumor mutation counts went along with higher counts of expanded intratumoral alpha and beta TCRs.

TCRdb fed the 5' RACE reads into MiXCR, producing one record per CDR3 protein. The sample consists of around 21,000 distinct CDR3 sequences, around 5% of them appearing once. No antigen is known for these receptors. Time point reported: sample taken at primary tumor resection. This material consisted of lung tumor tissue, taken at surgery. Source of these receptors: a male donor with early-stage non-small cell lung cancer.

This clonotype was observed at least ten times. The rearrangement links TRBV27 to TRBJ2-3, with 8 nucleotides matching TRBD1. The CDR3 runs 17 residues. V lost 4 bases and J lost 5; bases outside the gene matches: 14. The germline gives CDR1 MNHEY, CDR2 SMNVEV (reference sequence). CDR3 nucleotides: TGTGCCAGCAGTTCCCTCCCTCCAGGGGGCAGGGGAGATACGCAGTATTTT. This codes for CASSSLPPGGRGDTQYF.

This clonotype has ten or more counts. Here the CDR3 reads CASSRARDRAQPQHF. The CDR3 DNA follows: TGTGCCAGTAGTAGAGCCCGGGACAGGGCGCAGCCCCAGCATTTT. V and J are TRBV19 and TRBJ1-5; TRBD1 aligns across 9 bases. Germline CDR1 is LNHDA and CDR2 is SQIVND (reference sequence). The CDR3 extends over 15 amino acids. The V and J ends lost 4 bases and 7 bases, in that order; junction bases with no gene match: 8.

There are many counts of this clonotype. The rearrangement links TRBV7-9 to TRBJ2-5; D is uncertain. Germline V gene lookup returns CDR1 SEHNR and CDR2 FQNEAQ (reference sequence). Trimming left V 1 base short and J 4 bases short, with 10 bases between. This CDR3 contains 14 residues. CDR3 residues: CASSLVMRSETQYF. In DNA, the CDR3 is TGTGCCAGCAGCTTAGTCATGAGGTCAGAGACCCAGTACTTC.

This clonotype was seen a few times. The V and J genes are TRBV28 and TRBJ1-3; 7 bases match TRBD1. Trimming at V came to 6 bases and at J to 0 bases, leaving 14 bases not matched to a gene. The CDR3 contains 18 residues. Per the germline V gene, CDR1 is MDHEN and CDR2 is SYDVKM. CDR3 sequence: CASRPQPGQINSGNTIYF. The CDR3 nucleotides read TGTGCCAGCAGACCCCAACCGGGACAGATCAACTCTGGAAACACCATATATTTT.

In this sample, this clonotype turned up many times. This chain links TRBV6-6 with TRBJ2-5; 8 bases agree with TRBD2. V trimming: 6 bases; J trimming: 4 bases; junction bases outside the gene matches: 4. Per the germline V gene, CDR1 is MNHNY and CDR2 is SVGAGI (reference sequence). The CDR3 spans 13 residues. CDR3 DNA sequence: TGTGCCAGCAGGTCAACTAGCGGAGAGACCCAGTACTTC. Protein sequence: CASRSTSGETQYF.

This clonotype has a count of ten or more. The rearrangement links TRBV7-2 to TRBJ1-1; 9 nucleotides agree with TRBD1. V gave up 1 base and J gave up 1 base; unmatched junction bases: 13. Germline V gives CDR1 SGHTA, CDR2 FQGNSA. This CDR3 comprises 19 residues. The CDR3 region is CASSLVTVGQGMTNTEAFF. CDR3 nucleotides: TGTGCCAGCAGCTTAGTAACGGTTGGACAGGGGATGACGAACACTGAAGCTTTCTTT. The full variable domain, rest sourced from reference TRBV7-2 and TRBJ1-1, is GAGVSQSPSNKVTEKGKDVELRCDPISGHTALYWYRQSLGQGLEFLIYFQGNSAPDKSGLPSDRFSAERTGGSVSTLTIQRTQQEDSAVYLCASSLVTVGQGMTNTEAFFGQGTRLTVV.

Many counts were recorded for this clonotype. The V call is TRBV27, the J call TRBJ1-2; tentative D call: TRBD1 (6 bases). V was shortened by 7 bases and J by 4 bases, with 16 bases between the two germline ends. This CDR3 region has 14 residues. Per germline, CDR1 MNHEY and CDR2 SMNVEV (reference sequence). CDR3 sequence (DNA): TGTGCCAGCACCTCCTGGACAGACGGCTATGGCTACACCTTC. Amino acids: CASTSWTDGYGYTF.

This clonotype has a handful of counts. The V and J genes are TRBV7-2 and TRBJ2-5; no clear D gene. In germline, CDR1 is SGHTA, CDR2 FQGNSA. Trimming pared 5 bases from V and 0 bases from J, leaving 10 bases between. This CDR3 is built from 14 residues. CDR3 bases: TGTGCCAGCAGCCCCTCCTCGTACCAAGAGACCCAGTACTTC. This encodes CASSPSSYQETQYF.

At least ten counts were recorded for this clonotype. DNA for the CDR3: TGTGCCACAGGGGTGGGCAGGTACAATGAGCAGTTCTTC. Its protein is CATGVGRYNEQFF. This rearrangement joins TRBV10-3 to TRBJ2-1, with TRBD1 as a possible D gene (6 bases). This CDR3 has 13 residues. Deletions cut 10 bases from V and 4 bases from J, with 14 bases between. Germline CDR1 and CDR2: ENHRY and SYGVKD.

This clonotype was recorded many times. The CDR3 DNA sequence: TGTGCCAGCAGTTTAGCCCCGCGAGAAAAACTGTTTTTT. Encoded protein: CASSLAPREKLFF. V gene TRBV12-3 or TRBV12-4 combines with J gene TRBJ1-4; the D is unclear. This CDR3 is built from 13 residues. V was trimmed by 0 bases and J by 8 bases, leaving 7 bases between them.

This clonotype was observed a few times. The chain carries TRBV11-2 and TRBJ1-1; possibly TRBD1 for D (6 bases). Germline CDR1 is SGHAT and CDR2 is FQNNGV. The ends were cut back, 3 bases at V and 4 bases at J, with 12 bases in the middle. The CDR3 is 14 amino acids. The CDR3 nucleotides are TGTGCCAGCAGCTTGGCAGGGGACGGCACTGAAGCTTTCTTT. Protein product: CASSLAGDGTEAFF. The full variable domain, with the rest looked up from reference TRBV11-2 and TRBJ1-1, is EAGVAQSPRYKIIEKRQSVAFWCNPISGHATLYWYQQILGQGPKLLIQFQNNGVVDDSQLPKDRFSAERLKGVDSTLKIQPAKLEDSAVYLCASSLAGDGTEAFFGQGTRLTVV.

This clonotype has at least ten counts. V is TRBV3-1 and J is TRBJ2-7; possible D gene TRBD1, 6 bases. Trimming removed 3 bases from V and 2 bases from J, with 14 bases in between. Germline CDR1 LGHDT, CDR2 YNNKEL (reference sequence). This CDR3 region has 15 residues. The CDR3 loop is CASSHGGSRPYEQYF. Written as DNA, the CDR3 is TGTGCCAGCAGCCATGGGGGCTCGAGACCCTACGAGCAGTACTTC.

This clonotype occurred many times. The chain joins TRBV24-1 to TRBJ2-1; D is undetermined. V was shortened by 3 bases and J by 8 bases, with 4 bases between the two germline ends. Germline lookup yields CDR1 KGHDR and CDR2 SFDVKD. This CDR3 is 11 amino acids long. The CDR3: CATSDGDEQFF. For the CDR3, the DNA is TGTGCCACCAGTGATGGGGATGAGCAGTTCTTC.